The TCR beta chain described here comes from a study of CD8+ T cells in alopecia areata. Sorting of pooled cutaneous lymph node cells used CD4, CD8alpha, NKG2D, NKG2ACE and other markers. cDNA prepared by RNA extraction and subsequent reverse transcription served as the template for sequencing. Generated by immunoSEQ multiplex PCR, the TCRdb table keeps only in-frame clones and is missing some. The sample contains roughly 260,000 clones, none of them singletons. This clone was counted only a few times. Gene and germline names: mouse. The read halts 4 residues ahead of the CDR3 end, with the missing end drawn from the germline J gene. With 4 bases removed from V and 3 bases from J, the gap between germline ends came to 10 bases. CDR3 size: 14 residues. Germline CDR1 reads LGHDT; CDR2 reads YNNKQL (reference sequence).

J is TRBJ2-1 and V is TRBV4; weak D call: TRBD1 (7 bases). Sequencing used CD4+ T cells sorted from a lymph node. The receptor was derived from a C3H/HeJ mouse with alopecia areata. MHC haplotype of the strain: H2-k. CDR3 in amino acids: CASSLQGGYAEQFF. The sequenced part of the CDR3 DNA is TGTGCCAGCAGCTTGCAGGGGGGCTATGCT.